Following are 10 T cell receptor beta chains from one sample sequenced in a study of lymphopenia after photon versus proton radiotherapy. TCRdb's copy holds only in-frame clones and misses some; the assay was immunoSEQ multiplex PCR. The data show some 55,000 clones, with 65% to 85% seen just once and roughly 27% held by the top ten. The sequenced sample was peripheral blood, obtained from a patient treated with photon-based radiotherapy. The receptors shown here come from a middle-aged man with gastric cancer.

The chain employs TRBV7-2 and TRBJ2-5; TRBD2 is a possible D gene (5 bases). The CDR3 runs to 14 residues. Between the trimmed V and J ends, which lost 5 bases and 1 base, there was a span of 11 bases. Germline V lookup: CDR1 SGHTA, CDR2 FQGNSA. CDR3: CASSPRRLQETQYF. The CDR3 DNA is TGTGCCAGCAGCCCCCGGAGGCTCCAAGAGACCCAGTACTTC.

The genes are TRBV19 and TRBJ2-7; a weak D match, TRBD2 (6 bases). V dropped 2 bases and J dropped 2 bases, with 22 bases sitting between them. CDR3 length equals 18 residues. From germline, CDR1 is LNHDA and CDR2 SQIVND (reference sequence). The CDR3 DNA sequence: TGTGCCAGTAGTATAAGGTTTATAGTTGGCGGAGGGGCCTACGAGCAGTACTTC. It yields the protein CASSIRFIVGGGAYEQYF.

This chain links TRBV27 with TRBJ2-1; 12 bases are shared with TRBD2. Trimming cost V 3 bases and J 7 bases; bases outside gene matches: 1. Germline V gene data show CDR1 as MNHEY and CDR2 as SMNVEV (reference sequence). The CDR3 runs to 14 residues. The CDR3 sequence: CASSFLAGGNEQFF. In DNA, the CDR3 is TGTGCCAGCAGTTTCCTAGCGGGAGGGAATGAGCAGTTCTTC.

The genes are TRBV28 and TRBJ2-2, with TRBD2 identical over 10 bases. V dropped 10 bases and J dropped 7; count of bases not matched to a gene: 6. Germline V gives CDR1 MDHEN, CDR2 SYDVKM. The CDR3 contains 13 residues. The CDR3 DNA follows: TGTGCCACGGACTGGACTAGCGGCGGGGAGCTGTTTTTT. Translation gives CATDWTSGGELFF.

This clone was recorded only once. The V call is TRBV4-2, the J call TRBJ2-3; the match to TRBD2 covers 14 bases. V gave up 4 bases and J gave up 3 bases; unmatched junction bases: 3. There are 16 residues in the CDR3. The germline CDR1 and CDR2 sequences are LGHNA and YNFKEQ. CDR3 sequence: CASSPGLAGVTDTQYF. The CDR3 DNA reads TGTGCCAGCAGCCCGGGACTAGCGGGAGTGACAGATACGCAGTATTTT.

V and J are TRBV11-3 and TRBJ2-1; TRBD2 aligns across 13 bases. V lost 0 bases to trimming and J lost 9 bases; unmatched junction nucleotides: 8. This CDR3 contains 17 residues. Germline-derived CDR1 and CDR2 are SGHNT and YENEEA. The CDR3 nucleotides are TGTGCCAGCAGCTTAGAGGTGGGACTAGCGGGATTAGGTGAGCAGTTCTTC. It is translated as CASSLEVGLAGLGEQFF.

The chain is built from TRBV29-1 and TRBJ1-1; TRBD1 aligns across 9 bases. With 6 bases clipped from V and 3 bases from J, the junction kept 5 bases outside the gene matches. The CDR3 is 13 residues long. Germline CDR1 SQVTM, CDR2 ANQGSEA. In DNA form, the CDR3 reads TGCAGCGTCCAAGGACAGGGGTACACTGAAGCTTTCTTT. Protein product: CSVQGQGYTEAFF.

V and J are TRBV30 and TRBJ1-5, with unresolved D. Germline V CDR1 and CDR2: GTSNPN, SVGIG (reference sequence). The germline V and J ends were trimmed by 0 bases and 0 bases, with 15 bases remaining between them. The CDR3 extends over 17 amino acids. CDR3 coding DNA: TGTGCCTGGAGTGTGGGCAGATCGAGCTATAGCAATCAGCCCCAGCATTTT. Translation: CAWSVGRSSYSNQPQHF.

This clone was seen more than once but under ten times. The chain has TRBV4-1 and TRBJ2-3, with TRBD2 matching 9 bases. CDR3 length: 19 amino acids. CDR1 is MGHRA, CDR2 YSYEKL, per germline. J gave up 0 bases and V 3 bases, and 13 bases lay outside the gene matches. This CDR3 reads CASSQFPSGMISSTDTQYF. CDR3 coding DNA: TGCGCCAGCAGCCAGTTCCCTAGCGGGATGATTTCTAGCACAGATACGCAGTATTTT.

The CDR3 sequence is CATSGGYRGSSEAFF. In nucleotides, the CDR3 is TGTGCCACCAGCGGGGGGTACAGGGGTTCCTCTGAAGCTTTCTTT. The chain joins TRBV15 to TRBJ1-1, with 7 bases aligning to TRBD1. Germline V gene data show CDR1 as LNHNV and CDR2 as YYDKDF (reference sequence). This CDR3 is built from 15 residues. With 5 bases clipped from V and 6 bases from J, the junction kept 12 bases outside the gene matches.